Included here is one T cell receptor beta chain sequence, with context. This record comes from a study of long-term antiretroviral therapy in people with HIV. Runs used v3.0 of the immunoSEQ assay and were done at survey level. The repertoire was sequenced with immunoSEQ multiplex PCR; TCRdb's copy has only in-frame clones and lacks some. The table records about 39,000 clones, 65% to 90% of them present only once. This CDR3 contains 16 residues. V shed 5 bases and J shed 0 bases, with 14 bases lying between them. The V gene's germline CDR1 is MNHNY and CDR2 SVGAGI (reference sequence). This sequence originates from a woman aged 18-29 years with HIV. V and J are TRBV6-6 and TRBJ1-3; no clear D. Sequencing used unsorted PBMCs, obtained just before starting antiretroviral therapy. This chain's CDR3 is CASSPQHRVSGNTIYF. CDR3 coding DNA: TGTGCCAGCAGTCCCCAACACCGAGTCTCTGGAAACACCATATATTTT.